These T cell receptor beta chains were read from a single sample in a study of blood T cell repertoires in COVID-19. Sequencing used immunoSEQ multiplex PCR; TCRdb keeps in-frame clones, though not all of them. The sample lists more than 50,000 clones, roughly 90% occurring once. The sequenced sample consisted of peripheral blood. These receptors came from a human donor in a cohort sampled during active COVID-19. The conserved cysteine and the conserved F or W are not part of the CDR3 here.

v_call | cdr3_aa
TRBV19 | ASSVRDRGLLGPGYT
TRBV27 | ASANFGGLRETQY
TRBV5-1 | ASSLHRITNTGELF
TRBV5-6 | ASSFEGVSEKLF
TRBV9 | ASSVGLAGVTDTQY
TRBV7-8 | ASSQQWGGDEGSEQY
TRBV27 | ASSFAAGGYEQY
TRBV5-1 | ASSLVLAGGEQF
TRBV6-2/TRBV6-3 | ASSYLRSYNSPLH
TRBV10-3 | AIGDVNTEAF
TRBV5-1 | ASSFRFEMNTEAF
TRBV5-6 | ASRRRGGGEKLF
TRBV27 | ASSRTGSYEQY
TRBV11-2 | ASSTTAGAPTIY
TRBV6-1 | ASSEGLFTYEQY
TRBV5-1 | ASSPTGRYGYT
TRBV6-5 | ASRGSTGRTEAF
TRBV4-3 | ASSQEGGTPYEQY